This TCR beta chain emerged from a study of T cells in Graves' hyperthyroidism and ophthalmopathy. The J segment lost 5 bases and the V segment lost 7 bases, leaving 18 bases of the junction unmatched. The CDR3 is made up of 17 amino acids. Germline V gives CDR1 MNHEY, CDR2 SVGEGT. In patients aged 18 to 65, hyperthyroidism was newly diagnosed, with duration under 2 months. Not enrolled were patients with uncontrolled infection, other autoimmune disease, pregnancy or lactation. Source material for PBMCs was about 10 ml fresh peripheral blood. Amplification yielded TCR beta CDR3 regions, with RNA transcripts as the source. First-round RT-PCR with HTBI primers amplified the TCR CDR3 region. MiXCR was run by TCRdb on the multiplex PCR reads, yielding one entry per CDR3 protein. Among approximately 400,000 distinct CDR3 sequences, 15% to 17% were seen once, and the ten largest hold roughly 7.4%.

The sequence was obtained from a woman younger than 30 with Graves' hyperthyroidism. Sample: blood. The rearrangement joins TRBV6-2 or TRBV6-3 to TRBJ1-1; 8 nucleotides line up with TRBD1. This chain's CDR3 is CASNNKDRGRFSTEAFF. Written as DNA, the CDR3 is TGTGCCAGCAACAATAAAGACAGGGGTAGGTTCTCGACTGAAGCTTTCTTT.